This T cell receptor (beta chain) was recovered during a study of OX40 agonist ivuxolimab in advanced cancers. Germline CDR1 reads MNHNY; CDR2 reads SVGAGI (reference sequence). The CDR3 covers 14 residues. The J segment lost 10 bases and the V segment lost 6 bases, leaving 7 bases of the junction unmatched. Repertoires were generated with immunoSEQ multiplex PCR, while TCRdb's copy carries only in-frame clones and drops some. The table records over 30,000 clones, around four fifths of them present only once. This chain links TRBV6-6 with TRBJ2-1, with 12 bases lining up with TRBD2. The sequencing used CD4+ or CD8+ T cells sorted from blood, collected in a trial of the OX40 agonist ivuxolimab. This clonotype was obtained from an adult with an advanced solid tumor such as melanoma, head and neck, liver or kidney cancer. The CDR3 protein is CASRPGLAGLEQFF. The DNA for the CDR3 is TGTGCCAGCAGACCGGGACTAGCGGGCCTCGAGCAGTTCTTC.